The 15 T cell receptor beta chains reported below all come from one sample, sequenced in a study of regulatory T cells in long-lasting Graves disease (dated by TCRdb to the early 2020s). Receptors were amplified or captured by multiplex PCR. Sequencing relied on an Illumina HiSeq 4000. iRepertoire HTBI primers and Arm-PCR amplification of CDR3 regions were used to construct TCR beta libraries. TCRdb reprocessing: public reads trimmed at Q25 with fastp, clones called with MiXCR, in-frame beta chains kept. Each entry merges the rows of one CDR3 protein and shows their most common DNA and genes. The table for this sample lists hundreds of thousands of distinct CDR3 sequences; roughly 15% of them were counted only once. The ten largest clones capture approximately 20% of the sample. The sample's time point label, decoded: newly diagnosed GD, antithyroid drugs for less than 3 months. For both TCR sequencing and RNA sequencing, RNA was extracted from PBMCs in TRIzol.

These sequences were also reported in another study, on T cells in Graves' hyperthyroidism and ophthalmopathy.

Sequenced here: peripheral blood mononuclear cells (PBMCs), sampled at new diagnosis, from a patient treated with antithyroid drugs. The receptors were sampled from a woman aged 25 to 39 with Graves disease. Donor details come from another sample of the same person, matched by shared clones.

This clonotype was seen a few times. V and J are TRBV18 and TRBJ2-3; TRBD1 aligns across 8 bases. V lost 3 bases to trimming and J lost 4 bases; unmatched junction nucleotides: 6. The CDR3 consists of 15 residues. Germline V gene lookup returns CDR1 KGHSH and CDR2 LQKENI. CDR3 loop: CASSPQGAYSDTQYF. CDR3 DNA sequence: TGTGCCAGCTCACCGCAGGGGGCGTATTCAGATACGCAGTATTTT.

Comment on this clonotype: With a much larger clone just one base away, this may be a read error. Because it lacks the conserved phenylalanine or tryptophan at the end, this CDR3 is likely a read error. The CDR3 loop reads CASSSPQGAVTGELFS. The CDR3, as DNA: TGTGCCAGCAGTTCCCCCCAGGGGGCGGTCACCGGGGAGCTGTTTTCT. This chain links TRBV28 with TRBJ2-2, with 8 bases identical to TRBD1. This CDR3 comprises 16 residues. J lost 4 bases, V lost 4 bases, and 8 bases had no gene match. Germline V gene sequence: CDR1 MDHEN, CDR2 SYDVKM.

This clonotype was recorded at least ten times. The chain has TRBV20-1 and TRBJ2-5; D call uncertain. The CDR3 sequence is 13 residues long. Trimming took 5 bases from V and 1 from J, leaving 11 bases between them. Germline V gene lookup returns CDR1 DFQATT and CDR2 SNEGSKA (reference sequence). CDR3 protein: CSAPRRSQETQYF. The DNA for the CDR3 is TGCAGTGCTCCTCGGCGGAGCCAAGAGACCCAGTACTTC.

The rearrangement joins TRBV11-3 to TRBJ2-1; D unclear. Germline loops: CDR1 SGHNT, CDR2 YENEEA. Trimming stripped 9 bases from V and 5 bases from J, with 11 bases between. The CDR3 is made up of 12 amino acids. In DNA form, the CDR3 reads TGTGCCAGTGGGTCAATTGACAATGAGCAGTTCTTC. Translation gives CASGSIDNEQFF.

This rearrangement joins TRBV9 to TRBJ1-2, with D hard to call. V was cut by 7 bases and J by 2 bases, with 9 bases left in between. The CDR3 extends over 12 amino acids. CDR1 is SGDLS and CDR2 is YYNGEE in the germline V gene. CDR3 in DNA: TGTGCCAGCTCGGTCAGGAACTATGGCTACACCTTC. Translation gives CASSVRNYGYTF.

Many counts were recorded for this clonotype. The V gene is TRBV28, the J gene TRBJ1-6, with 8 bases aligning to TRBD1. V trimming: 7 bases; J trimming: 6 bases; junction bases outside the gene matches: 11. CDR3 length equals 16 residues. The V gene's germline CDR1 is MDHEN and CDR2 SYDVKM. In nucleotides, the CDR3 is TGTGCCAGCATCCCCGACAGGGGAAAAACTAATTCACCCCTCCACTTT. Residues: CASIPDRGKTNSPLHF.

This clonotype was seen ten or more times. The chain is built from TRBV11-2 and TRBJ2-7; a possible D gene is TRBD2 (5 bases). Trimming removed 8 bases at V and 3 bases at J, with 14 bases between. Looked up from germline, CDR1 is SGHAT and CDR2 is FQNNGV. The CDR3 length is 13 residues. The CDR3 coding sequence is TGTGCCAGCTCAAGCGGAAACCTCTACGAGCAGTACTTC. As protein: CASSSGNLYEQYF.

This clonotype was seen only a few times. This may stem from a read error, because a much larger clone lies one nucleotide away. This chain links TRBV28 with TRBJ1-2; D gene unclear. Between the trimmed V and J ends, which lost 3 bases and 0 bases, there was a span of 5 bases. The CDR3 extends over 13 amino acids. Germline loops: CDR1 MDHEN, CDR2 SYDVKM. The CDR3 nucleotides are TGTGCCAGCAGTTTCTCCTCTAACTATGGCTACACCTTC. Its translation: CASSFSSNYGYTF.

This clonotype was recorded a few times. This chain connects TRBV6-5 to TRBJ2-7; D is undetermined. Germline loops: CDR1 MNHEY, CDR2 SVGAGI. The CDR3 is made up of 14 amino acids. V gave up 2 bases and J gave up 0 bases, with 8 bases separating them. CDR3 nucleotides: TGTGCCAGCAGTTACGGCTACCACTCCTACGAGCAGTACTTC. Amino acids: CASSYGYHSYEQYF.

On this clonotype itself: Just one base apart from a much larger clone, this may be a read error. V usage is TRBV2 and J usage is TRBJ1-1; maybe TRBD1 (5 bases). The CDR3 sequence is 13 residues long. Germline V lookup: CDR1 SNHLY, CDR2 FYNNEI. Trimming took off 7 bases at V and 6 bases at J, with 15 bases between the two ends. In nucleotides, the CDR3 is TGTGCCAGCACCTACCAAGGGGACGCTGAAGCTTTCTTT. Amino acids: CASTYQGDAEAFF.

This clonotype was observed at least ten times. This chain uses TRBV29-1 with TRBJ2-7; D gene ambiguous. The CDR3 consists of 14 residues. The V gene lost 4 bases and the J gene lost 6 bases, with 19 bases spanning the gap. Germline CDR1 is SQVTM and CDR2 is ANQGSEA. CDR3 sequence: CSVVASLSRSEQYF. In DNA, the CDR3 is TGCAGCGTTGTGGCCAGTCTGTCAAGGAGCGAGCAGTACTTC.

The chain employs TRBV7-6 and TRBJ1-5, with no clear D. The CDR3 consists of 12 residues. V dropped 1 base and J dropped 11 bases, with 9 bases sitting between them. Germline V gene data show CDR1 as SGHVS and CDR2 as FNYEAQ. The chain's CDR3 is CASSLVFLSQHF. The CDR3 DNA follows: TGTGCCAGCAGCTTAGTTTTTTTGTCCCAGCATTTT.

J is TRBJ1-2 and V is TRBV7-2; D is undetermined. The CDR3 totals 14 residues. Germline-derived CDR1 and CDR2 are SGHTA and FQGNSA. Trimming left V 5 bases short and J 2 bases short, with 12 bases between. The CDR3 loop is CASSRSVLNYGYTF. CDR3 in DNA: TGTGCCAGCAGCCGGTCGGTGCTAAACTATGGCTACACCTTC.

The sample holds many counts of this clonotype. The chain joins TRBV28 to TRBJ2-1; 7 bases are a match to TRBD1. The CDR3 spans 16 residues. Germline CDR1 and CDR2: MDHEN and SYDVKM. V shed 6 bases and J 0 bases; nucleotides not matched to a gene: 8. CDR3 nucleotides: TGTGCCAGCAGGACACAAGGGGGCATCTCCTACAATGAGCAGTTCTTC. The encoded protein is CASRTQGGISYNEQFF.

Note on this clonotype: A much larger clone lies a single base off, so this may be a read error. J is TRBJ1-1 and V is TRBV6-2 or TRBV6-3, with D unresolved. The V end lost 6 bases, the J end lost 0 bases, and 17 bases lay between the germline ends. The CDR3 runs to 16 residues. The germline V gene has CDR1 MNHEY and CDR2 SVGEGT. This CDR3 is CASSLTPSAVNTEAFF. CDR3 sequence (DNA): TGTGCCAGCAGCCTCACCCCGTCAGCTGTGAACACTGAAGCTTTCTTT.